The clone carrying this TCR beta chain was detected many times. The record originates from a study of molecular identifiers for immune sequencing clone quantification. Study summary: Split five ways in replicates, RNA from around 18,000 or 91,000 naive CD8 cells had four portions sequenced.

With listed TCR primers and previously described methods, bulk TCR libraries were prepared. From the PCR reads, TCRdb called clonotypes with MiXCR, one entry per CDR3 protein. The sample carries under 650,000 distinct CDR3 sequences, around 20% recorded once. The CDR3 covers 14 residues. Germline V lookup: CDR1 SGHVS, CDR2 FQNEAQ. The V end lost 2 bases, the J end lost 5 bases, and 12 bases lay between the germline ends. Sequenced material: naive CD8+ T cells from blood, with Jurkat cell RNA spiked in. Subset noted: FACS-sorted CD8+CD4-CCR7+CD45RA+ naive T cells. The receptor was derived from a human donor in good health. Some libraries in this study had Jurkat cell RNA spiked in. V is TRBV7-8 and J is TRBJ2-5, with D unclear. CDR3 sequence reads: CASSLLAIVETQYF. The CDR3 DNA follows: TGTGCCAGCAGCTTACTGGCAATCGTTGAGACCCAGTACTTC.